This T cell receptor (beta chain) was observed in a study of T cells in Graves' hyperthyroidism and ophthalmopathy. V was clipped by 8 bases and J by 5 bases, with 8 bases between them. This CDR3 contains 10 residues. Germline V lookup: CDR1 SQVTM, CDR2 ANQGSEA. The table lists this clonotype with a few counts. From RNA transcripts, TCR beta CDR3 regions were amplified. RT-PCR in the first round (using the HTBI primer set) targeted the TCR CDR3. TCRdb processed the multiplex PCR reads anew with MiXCR; each CDR3 protein has one entry. The sample comprises hundreds of thousands of distinct CDR3 sequences, 11% to 15% of which are singletons, and 20% to 25% rests with the top ten.

V gene TRBV29-1 combines with J gene TRBJ2-3; unclear D gene. Sequencing was done on a sample of blood. This sequence was found in a woman under 40 with Graves' hyperthyroidism. The CDR3 reads CSFFQDTQYF. The CDR3, as DNA: TGCAGCTTTTTTCAAGATACGCAGTATTTT.